The 5 T cell receptor beta chains below come from one sample, sequenced in a study of tumor and adjacent non-tumor tissue in lung cancer. A modified ARM-PCR protocol with three rounds of nested PCR amplified TCRbeta. One entry per CDR3 protein, called by TCRdb with MiXCR from the multiplex PCR reads. The sample contains tens of thousands of distinct CDR3 sequences, 55% to 80% of which appear only once. This sample's RNA came from whole unsorted tissue. Input material: lung tumor tissue. The receptors were sampled from a woman between 40 and 50 years old with non-small cell lung cancer.

The table lists this clonotype with a few counts. V gene TRBV7-9 combines with J gene TRBJ1-5, with TRBD1 as a possible D gene (5 bases). CDR3 length: 15 amino acids. The germline V gene encodes CDR1 SEHNR and CDR2 FQNEAQ (reference sequence). V was shortened by 1 base and J by 4 bases, with 11 bases between the two germline ends. CDR3 bases: TGTGCCAGCAGCTTAGAAGGGGCGCGAAATCAGCCCCAGCATTTT. Protein product: CASSLEGARNQPQHF.

This clonotype was picked up one time. Given a much more abundant clone one base away, this may be a read error. The genes are TRBV5-1 and TRBJ2-5, with D perhaps matching TRBD1 (5 bases). The CDR3 contains 16 residues. CDR1 and CDR2 (germline): SGHRS, YFSETQ. The V end lost 4 bases, the J end lost 1 base, and 17 bases lay between the germline ends. The CDR3 reads CASSRQSPFTQETQYF. As DNA, the CDR3 is TGCGCCAGCAGCCGACAGAGCCCGTTTACCCAAGAGACCCAGTACTTC. Together with reference TRBV5-1 and TRBJ2-5, the CDR3 gives the full variable domain: KAGVTQTPRYLIKTRGQQVTLSCSPISGHRSVSWYQQTPGQGLQFLFEYFSETQRNKGNFPGRFSGRQFSNSRSEMNVSTLELGDSALYLCASSRQSPFTQETQYFGPGTRLLVL.

Notes on this clonotype: The junction differs from germline at one of its ends, possibly a read error. The rearrangement links TRBV25-1 to TRBJ2-7; a weak D match, TRBD1 (5 bases). The CDR3 is 16 residues long. Germline V gives CDR1 MGHDK, CDR2 SYGVNS. CDR3 coding DNA: TGTGCCAGCAGTGCCCGACAGCGTTGGTACTACTACGTGCAGTACTTC. As protein: CASSARQRWYYYVQYF.

The chain joins TRBV10-3 to TRBJ2-7; no clear D gene. Germline V gene sequence: CDR1 ENHRY, CDR2 SYGVKD. The CDR3 is 14 amino acids. V was trimmed by 0 bases and J by 4 bases, leaving 10 bases between them. The CDR3 region has the DNA TGTGCCATCAGTGAGTCGACCCAAGCTTACGAGCAGTACTTC. Translated: CAISESTQAYEQYF.

On this clonotype itself: Possible read error: a much larger clone is one base away. The CDR3 protein is CASSLSAGSYGQYF. Written as DNA, the CDR3 is TGTGCCAGCAGTTTGAGTGCAGGGTCGTACGGGCAGTACTTC. This chain joins TRBV12-3 or TRBV12-4 and TRBJ2-7; possibly TRBD1 for D (5 bases). The CDR3 extends over 14 amino acids.